This entry lists 23 T cell receptor beta chains sequenced from one sample in a study of identifying expanded T cells in peripheral blood. Measured with immunoSEQ multiplex PCR; TCRdb has only the in-frame clones, and not every one. Of tens of thousands of clones in the sample, 88% were seen once. Specimen: blood. The receptors were sampled from a person between 18 and 69 years old in good health.

The CDR3 nucleotides read TGTGCCAGCAGCTACAGATCCGTAAGCTCCTACAATGAGCAGTTCTTC. Protein product: CASSYRSVSSYNEQFF. The V gene is TRBV4-2, the J gene TRBJ2-1; D remains ambiguous. CDR3 length: 16 residues. Germline CDR1 is LGHNA and CDR2 is YNFKEQ. Between the trimmed V and J ends, which lost 5 bases and 0 bases, there was a span of 14 bases.

The chain uses TRBV7-7 and TRBJ2-3; 9 bases fit TRBD1. This CDR3 is built from 15 residues. Trimming took 5 bases from V and 6 from J; bases not matched to a gene: 9. Germline V gene data show CDR1 as SSHAT and CDR2 as FNYEAQ (reference sequence). CDR3 nucleotide sequence: TGTGCCAGCAGCCTGGGACAGGGAATTCGCGATACGCAGTATTTT. It codes for CASSLGQGIRDTQYF.

The chain carries TRBV5-6 and TRBJ2-7; D not certain. Trimming pared 3 bases from V and 3 bases from J, leaving 7 bases between. Looked up from germline, CDR1 is SGHDT and CDR2 is YYEEEE. There are 12 residues in the CDR3. The CDR3 here is CASSSLGYEQYF. CDR3 in DNA: TGTGCCAGCAGCTCGTTGGGCTACGAGCAGTACTTC.

V gene TRBV2 combines with J gene TRBJ1-5; D call uncertain. Trimming cost V 10 bases and J 0 bases, with 13 bases left between them. The V gene's germline CDR1 is SNHLY and CDR2 FYNNEI. The CDR3 is 14 residues long. The CDR3: CATKERVSNQPQHF. The CDR3 DNA reads TGTGCCACCAAAGAACGGGTTAGCAATCAGCCCCAGCATTTT.

The chain combines TRBV5-6 with TRBJ1-2; 12 positions match TRBD1. Germline-derived CDR1 and CDR2 are SGHDT and YYEEEE. The CDR3 sequence is 16 residues long. V was clipped by 2 bases and J by 2 bases; unmatched bases: 4. CDR3 sequence (DNA): TGTGCCAGCAGCTTCCGGGACAGGGGGCCGAACTATGGCTACACCTTC. Its protein is CASSFRDRGPNYGYTF.

The chain links TRBV5-1 to TRBJ2-3; TRBD1 is a possible D gene (6 bases). The V end was cut by 0 bases, the J end by 2 bases, with 10 bases between. The CDR3 covers 15 residues. The germline V gene has CDR1 SGHRS and CDR2 YFSETQ. CDR3 residues: CASSLGTVNTDTQYF. The CDR3 DNA reads as TGCGCCAGCAGCTTGGGGACAGTAAACACAGATACGCAGTATTTT. The full variable domain, rest sourced from reference TRBV5-1 and TRBJ2-3, is KAGVTQTPRYLIKTRGQQVTLSCSPISGHRSVSWYQQTPGQGLQFLFEYFSETQRNKGNFPGRFSGRQFSNSRSEMNVSTLELGDSALYLCASSLGTVNTDTQYFGPGTRLTVL.

The chain carries TRBV15 and TRBJ1-2; 7 positions match TRBD1. V was clipped by 0 bases and J by 4 bases; unmatched bases: 8. Germline CDR1 is LNHNV and CDR2 is YYDKDF (reference sequence). The CDR3 extends over 16 amino acids. The CDR3: CATSRDMQGVVYGYTF. CDR3 DNA sequence: TGTGCCACCAGCAGAGATATGCAGGGGGTCGTCTATGGCTACACCTTC.

The chain employs TRBV7-9 and TRBJ2-7; unclear D gene. Per the germline V gene, CDR1 is SEHNR and CDR2 is FQNEAQ (reference sequence). This CDR3 comprises 12 residues. The V gene lost 4 bases and the J gene lost 2 bases, with 6 bases spanning the gap. The DNA for the CDR3 is TGTGCCAGCAGCTCTGGACCCTACGAGCAGTACTTC. This sequence encodes CASSSGPYEQYF.

V usage is TRBV27 and J usage is TRBJ2-3, with 11 bases that match TRBD1. The germline gives CDR1 MNHEY, CDR2 SMNVEV (reference sequence). The junction had 8 bases not matched to a gene; V was cut back by 6 bases and J by 6 bases. CDR3 size: 15 residues. The CDR3 here is CASRHGQGAGDTQYF. The DNA for the CDR3 is TGTGCCAGCAGACACGGACAGGGGGCAGGGGATACGCAGTATTTT.

Here the CDR3 reads CASSQADRVGSNEKLFF. The CDR3 bases are TGCGCCAGCAGCCAAGCAGACAGGGTCGGGAGTAATGAAAAACTGTTTTTT. This sequence joins TRBV4-1 and TRBJ1-4; 7 bases are a match to TRBD1. The CDR3 length is 17 residues. Losses at the gene ends were 1 base for V and 4 bases for J; bases not matched to a gene: 9. Germline V CDR1 and CDR2: MGHRA, YSYEKL.

The V gene is TRBV9, the J gene TRBJ2-7; D remains unclear. Germline values: CDR1 SGDLS, CDR2 YYNGEE. Trimming shortened V by 2 bases and J by 6 bases, and 15 bases separated the two germline ends. This CDR3 region has 14 residues. CDR3 coding DNA: TGTGCCAGCAGCGTGGGCCTGGCTGCGCCCGAGCAGTACTTC. Encoded protein: CASSVGLAAPEQYF.

The chain employs TRBV30 and TRBJ2-5; tentatively, D is TRBD1 or TRBD2 (5 bases each). The CDR3 runs to 13 residues. Trimming pared 2 bases from V and 5 bases from J, leaving 12 bases between. Germline V gene sequence: CDR1 GTSNPN, CDR2 SVGIG (reference sequence). For the CDR3, the DNA is TGTGCCTGGAGTCATGGGGGAGAGGAGACCCAGTACTTC. Amino acid sequence: CAWSHGGEETQYF.

This chain uses TRBV7-3 with TRBJ2-3; D is possibly TRBD1 (6 bases). The germline gives CDR1 SGHTA, CDR2 FQGTGA. V was trimmed by 6 bases and J by 5 bases, leaving 18 bases between them. This CDR3 has 15 amino acids. The CDR3 protein is CASSPGQTPGDTQYF. The CDR3 DNA sequence: TGTGCCAGCAGTCCCGGACAGACCCCTGGAGATACGCAGTATTTT.

V and J are TRBV19 and TRBJ2-3; D perhaps matches TRBD2 (5 bases). Trimming removed 8 bases from V and 2 bases from J, with 14 bases in between. The CDR3 totals 14 residues. CDR1 LNHDA and CDR2 SQIVND come from the germline V gene (reference sequence). DNA of the CDR3: TGTGCCAGTCAGAGAGGGCAGAACACAGATACGCAGTATTTT. It yields the protein CASQRGQNTDTQYF.

The rearrangement joins TRBV19 to TRBJ2-3, with D perhaps given as TRBD1 or TRBD2 (5 bases each). Trimming took 9 bases from V and 7 from J, leaving 23 bases between them. The length of the CDR3 is 15 residues. CDR1 LNHDA and CDR2 SQIVND come from the germline V gene (reference sequence). CDR3 DNA: TGTGCCAGCGAGGGGCGTCTAGCTGGAAAAAATACGCAGTATTTT. Residues: CASEGRLAGKNTQYF.

V usage is TRBV2 and J usage is TRBJ2-5, with D unresolved. The V gene's germline CDR1 is SNHLY and CDR2 FYNNEI. V lost 7 bases to trimming and J lost 1 base, with 10 bases between them. The CDR3 runs 13 residues. In DNA, the CDR3 is TGTGCCAGCATTCCAGGAAGCCAAGAGACCCAGTACTTC. It translates to CASIPGSQETQYF.

The chain is built from TRBV5-6 and TRBJ2-6, with D tentatively TRBD1 (6 bases). The CDR3 runs to 15 residues. The germline V gene encodes CDR1 SGHDT and CDR2 YYEEEE. V lost 4 bases, J lost 4 bases, and 12 bases lay in between. CDR3 region: CASSSRGFGANVLTF. In DNA, the CDR3 is TGTGCCAGCAGCAGCAGGGGATTCGGGGCCAACGTCCTGACTTTC.

The CDR3 spells CATSRGTVNQPQHF. The CDR3 DNA follows: TGTGCCACCAGCAGAGGTACAGTGAATCAGCCCCAGCATTTT. The chain links TRBV15 to TRBJ1-5; no definite D call. Trimming stripped 1 base from V and 4 bases from J, with 8 bases between. CDR1 LNHNV and CDR2 YYDKDF come from the germline V gene (reference sequence). CDR3 length: 14 amino acids.

This chain links TRBV19 with TRBJ2-7; D gene unclear. The CDR3 runs 14 residues. Germline V gene data show CDR1 as LNHDA and CDR2 as SQIVND (reference sequence). The ends were cut back, 3 bases at V and 2 bases at J, with 11 bases in the middle. CDR3 region: CASSISQETYEQYF. CDR3 bases: TGTGCCAGTAGTATCAGTCAGGAGACCTACGAGCAGTACTTC.

Written as DNA, the CDR3 is TGTGCCACTAGAAAGGGACACCTGAACACCGGGGAGCTGTTTTTT. This encodes CATRKGHLNTGELFF. The chain is built from TRBV6-5 and TRBJ2-2; a possible D gene is TRBD1 (6 bases). CDR1 and CDR2 (germline): MNHEY, SVGAGI. The germline V and J ends were trimmed by 10 bases and 1 base, with 16 bases remaining between them. There are 15 residues in the CDR3.

The CDR3 bases are TGTGCCAGCAGCAAAGGGGCAGGGGTTGTCGAGCAGTACTTC. Translation: CASSKGAGVVEQYF. The gene calls are TRBV6-5 and TRBJ2-7; D may be TRBD1 (6 bases). CDR1 is MNHEY and CDR2 is SVGAGI in the germline V gene. V lost 6 bases and J lost 6, with 18 bases in between. The CDR3 has 14 amino acids.

J is TRBJ2-1 and V is TRBV6-4; D unresolved. Trimming cost V 5 bases and J 6 bases, with 8 bases left between them. The CDR3 has 12 residues. CDR1 is MRHNA and CDR2 is SNTAGT in the germline V gene. The CDR3 protein is CASSNRVNEQFF. The CDR3 DNA is TGTGCCAGCAGTAACCGGGTCAATGAGCAGTTCTTC.

The chain combines TRBV10-2 with TRBJ2-3; D remains ambiguous. Germline CDR1 reads WSHSY; CDR2 reads SAAADI. Trimming took 0 bases from V and 2 from J, leaving 3 bases between them. The CDR3 is 13 amino acids. The CDR3 DNA is TGCGCCAGCAGTGAGTCGACCACAGATACGCAGTATTTT. The encoded protein is CASSESTTDTQYF.